The entry below gives a single TCR beta chain sequence along with its context. The target antigen is unknown. The sample is drawn from a study of STAT5B mutations in CD4+ large granular lymphocyte leukemia. Study overall: Cryopreserved patient cells were CD8-depleted, then anti-CD4 bead selected.

V shed 3 bases, J shed 8 bases, and the junction held 5 bases outside the gene matches. In germline, CDR1 is SGHRS, CDR2 YFSETQ. There are 14 residues in the CDR3. Points from the study as a whole: TRBV06-family usage was enriched in top patient clones (8/27) versus controls (2/35).

Either unselected PBMC or bead-purified CD4+, CD4+CD8+, CD57+ or CD56+ cells were sequenced. TCRdb's table, derived via immunoSEQ multiplex PCR, lists solely in-frame clones and lacks some. The profile shows 9,800 or so clones, approximately 83% of them singletons. The chain couples TRBV5-1 to TRBJ1-4; TRBD1 agrees at 9 bases. The specimen was PBMCs. This receptor was taken from a man aged 60 to 75 with CD4+ T-cell large granular lymphocyte leukemia. The CDR3 protein is CASSSGQGREKLFF. CDR3 coding DNA: TGCGCCAGCAGCTCGGGACAGGGAAGGGAAAAACTGTTTTTT.